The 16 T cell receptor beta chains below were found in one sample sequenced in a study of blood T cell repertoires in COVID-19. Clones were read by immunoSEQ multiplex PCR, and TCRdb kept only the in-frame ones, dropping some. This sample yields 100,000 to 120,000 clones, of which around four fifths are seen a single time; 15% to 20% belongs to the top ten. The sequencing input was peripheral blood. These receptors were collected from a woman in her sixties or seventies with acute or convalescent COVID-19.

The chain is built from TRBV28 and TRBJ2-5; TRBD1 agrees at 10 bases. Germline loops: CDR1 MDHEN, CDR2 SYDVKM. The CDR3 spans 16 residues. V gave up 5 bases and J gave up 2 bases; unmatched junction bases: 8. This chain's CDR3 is CASSPSLGQGQETQYF. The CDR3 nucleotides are TGTGCCAGCAGTCCTTCCCTGGGACAGGGGCAAGAGACCCAGTACTTC.

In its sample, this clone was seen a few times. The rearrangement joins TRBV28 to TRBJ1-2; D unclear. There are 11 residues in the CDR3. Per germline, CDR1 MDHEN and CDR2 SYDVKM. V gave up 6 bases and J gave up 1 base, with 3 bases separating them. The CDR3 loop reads CASSHNYGYTF. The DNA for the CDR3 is TGTGCCAGCAGCCATAACTATGGCTACACCTTC.

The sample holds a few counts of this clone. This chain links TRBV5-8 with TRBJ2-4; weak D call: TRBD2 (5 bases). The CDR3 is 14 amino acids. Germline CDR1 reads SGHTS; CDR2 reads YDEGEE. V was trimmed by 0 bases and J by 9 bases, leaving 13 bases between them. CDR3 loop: CASSLGTGFGIQYF. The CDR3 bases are TGTGCCAGCAGCTTGGGGACTGGATTTGGCATTCAGTACTTC.

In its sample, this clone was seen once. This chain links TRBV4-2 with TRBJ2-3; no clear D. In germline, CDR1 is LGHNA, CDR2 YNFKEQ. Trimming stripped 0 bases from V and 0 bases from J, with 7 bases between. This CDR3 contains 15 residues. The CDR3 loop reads CASSQDVRSTDTQYF. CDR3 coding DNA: TGTGCCAGCAGCCAAGATGTCAGAAGCACAGATACGCAGTATTTT.

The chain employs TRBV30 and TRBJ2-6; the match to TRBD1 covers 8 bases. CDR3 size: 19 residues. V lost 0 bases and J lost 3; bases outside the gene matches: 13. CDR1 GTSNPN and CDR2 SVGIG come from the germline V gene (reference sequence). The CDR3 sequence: CAWSVLRGRGLSGANVLTF. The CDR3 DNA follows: TGTGCCTGGAGTGTACTCCGGGGCAGGGGGCTTAGTGGGGCCAACGTCCTGACTTTC.

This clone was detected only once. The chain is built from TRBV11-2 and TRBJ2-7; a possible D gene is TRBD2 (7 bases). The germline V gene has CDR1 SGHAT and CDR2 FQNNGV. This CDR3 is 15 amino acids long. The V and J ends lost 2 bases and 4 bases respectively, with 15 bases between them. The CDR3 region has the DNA TGTGCCAGCAGCTTAAGTGGGGGGGCCACATACGAGCAGTACTTC. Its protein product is CASSLSGGATYEQYF.

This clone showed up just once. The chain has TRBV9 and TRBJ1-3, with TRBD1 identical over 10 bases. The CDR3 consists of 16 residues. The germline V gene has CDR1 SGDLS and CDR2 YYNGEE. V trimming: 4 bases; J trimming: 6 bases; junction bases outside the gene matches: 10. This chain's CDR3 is CASSRGIDRGLNTIYF. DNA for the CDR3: TGTGCCAGCAGCAGGGGAATAGACAGGGGGCTAAACACCATATATTTT.

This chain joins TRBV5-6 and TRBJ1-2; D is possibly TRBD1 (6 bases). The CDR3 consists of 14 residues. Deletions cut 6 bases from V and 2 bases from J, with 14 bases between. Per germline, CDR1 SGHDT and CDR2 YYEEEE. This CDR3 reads CASTQQGWNYGYTF. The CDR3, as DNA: TGTGCCAGCACCCAACAGGGCTGGAACTATGGCTACACCTTC.

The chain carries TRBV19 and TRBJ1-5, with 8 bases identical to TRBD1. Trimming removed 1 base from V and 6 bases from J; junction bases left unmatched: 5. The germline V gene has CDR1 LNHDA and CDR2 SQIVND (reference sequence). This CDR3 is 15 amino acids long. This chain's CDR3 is CASSIVGQGTQPQHF. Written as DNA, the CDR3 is TGTGCCAGTAGTATAGTTGGACAGGGTACTCAGCCCCAGCATTTT.

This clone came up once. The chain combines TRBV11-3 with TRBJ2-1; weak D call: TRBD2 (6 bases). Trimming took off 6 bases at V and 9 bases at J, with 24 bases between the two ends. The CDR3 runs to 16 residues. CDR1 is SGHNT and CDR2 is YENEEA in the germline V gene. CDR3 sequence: CASSPSEDRSRGEQFF. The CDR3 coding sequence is TGTGCCAGCAGTCCTAGCGAGGACCGGTCTCGGGGTGAGCAGTTCTTC.

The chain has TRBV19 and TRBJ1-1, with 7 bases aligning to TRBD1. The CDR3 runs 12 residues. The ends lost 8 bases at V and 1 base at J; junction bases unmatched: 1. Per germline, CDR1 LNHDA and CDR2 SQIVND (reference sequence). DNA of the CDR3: TGTGCCAGTGGGACAGAGAACACTGAAGCTTTCTTT. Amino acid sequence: CASGTENTEAFF.

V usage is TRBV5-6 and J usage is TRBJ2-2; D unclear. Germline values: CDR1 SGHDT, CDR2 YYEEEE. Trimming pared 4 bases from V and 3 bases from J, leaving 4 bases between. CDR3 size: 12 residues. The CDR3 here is CASSLYTGELFF. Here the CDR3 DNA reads TGTGCCAGCAGCCTATACACCGGGGAGCTGTTTTTT.

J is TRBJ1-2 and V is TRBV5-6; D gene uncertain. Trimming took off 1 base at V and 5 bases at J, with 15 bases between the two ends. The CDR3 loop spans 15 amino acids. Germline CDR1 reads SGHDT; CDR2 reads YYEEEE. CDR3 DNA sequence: TGTGCCAGCAGCTTGTCTGCGGGAGGCATTTATGGCTACACCTTC. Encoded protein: CASSLSAGGIYGYTF.

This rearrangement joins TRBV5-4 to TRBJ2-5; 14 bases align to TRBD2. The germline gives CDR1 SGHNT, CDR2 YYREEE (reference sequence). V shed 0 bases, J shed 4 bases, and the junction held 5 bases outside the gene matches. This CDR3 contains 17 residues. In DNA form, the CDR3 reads TGTGCCAGCAGCTTGGGACTAGCGGGGGGGCATCGAGAGACCCAGTACTTC. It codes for CASSLGLAGGHRETQYF.

The CDR3 nucleotides read TGTGCCAGCAGCTTGGCCTCGGGGACCCAGTACTTC. Translated: CASSLASGTQYF. The chain joins TRBV5-6 to TRBJ2-5; D uncertain. V shed 0 bases and J shed 7 bases, with 7 bases lying between them. Per the germline V gene, CDR1 is SGHDT and CDR2 is YYEEEE. The CDR3 has 12 amino acids.

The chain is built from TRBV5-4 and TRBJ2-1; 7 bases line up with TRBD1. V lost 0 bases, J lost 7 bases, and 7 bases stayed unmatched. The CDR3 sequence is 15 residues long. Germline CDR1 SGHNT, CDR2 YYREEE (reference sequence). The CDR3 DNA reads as TGTGCCAGCAGCTTGGGAGGGGGCTGGAATAATGAGCAGTTCTTC. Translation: CASSLGGGWNNEQFF. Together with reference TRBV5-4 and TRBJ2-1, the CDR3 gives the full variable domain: ETGVTQSPTHLIKTRGQQVTLRCSSQSGHNTVSWYQQALGQGPQFIFQYYREEENGRGNFPPRFSGLQFPNYSSELNVNALELDDSALYLCASSLGGGWNNEQFFGPGTRLTVL.